Listed below are T cell receptor beta chains from one sample, sequenced in a study of CD8+ T cells in alopecia areata. Sequencing was performed with immunoSEQ multiplex PCR; in TCRdb, only in-frame clones are kept and a portion is missing. The table lists approximately 160,000 clones, 55% to 75% of them singletons. The sequencing used CD4+ T cells sorted from blood, collected at week 24, from a patient treated with tofacitinib. These receptors originate from a human donor with alopecia areata. The CDR3 runs from the conserved cysteine through the conserved F or W. The D gene is left open where the match is weak. A row's size may be missing; if present it is once, few, many or a size class.

v_gene: TRBV30; abundance: .; j_gene: TRBJ1-5; d_gene: .; CDR3aa: CAWEQGNQPQHF; CDR3nt: TGTGCCTGGGAACAGGGTAATCAGCCCCAGCATTTT
v_gene: TRBV30; abundance: .; j_gene: TRBJ2-3; d_gene: .; CDR3aa: CAWSGQPTDTQYF; CDR3nt: TGTGCCTGGAGTGGTCAGCCCACAGATACGCAGTATTTT
v_gene: TRBV5-1; abundance: few; j_gene: TRBJ2-7; d_gene: .; CDR3aa: CASSPAPNRVPYEQYF; CDR3nt: TGCGCCAGCAGCCCTGCCCCCAACAGGGTCCCCTACGAGCAGTACTTC
v_gene: TRBV7-9; abundance: .; j_gene: TRBJ2-1; d_gene: .; CDR3aa: CASSAYEQFF; CDR3nt: TGTGCCAGCAGCGCCTATGAGCAGTTCTTC
v_gene: TRBV5-1; abundance: .; j_gene: TRBJ2-7; d_gene: .; CDR3aa: CASSSNYEQYF; CDR3nt: TGCGCCAGCAGCTCTAACTACGAGCAGTACTTC
v_gene: TRBV11-2; abundance: once; j_gene: TRBJ2-1; d_gene: TRBD2; CDR3aa: CASSQQAGGPQFF; CDR3nt: TGTGCCAGCAGCCAACAGGCGGGGGGGCCTCAGTTCTTC
v_gene: TRBV29-1; abundance: .; j_gene: TRBJ2-1; d_gene: TRBD1; CDR3aa: CSVGWALGQGFNEQFF; CDR3nt: TGCAGCGTTGGTTGGGCCCTGGGACAGGGTTTCAATGAGCAGTTCTTC
v_gene: TRBV5-6; abundance: many; j_gene: TRBJ2-3; d_gene: TRBD2; CDR3aa: CASSLFGVTSGSTDTQYF; CDR3nt: TGTGCCAGCAGCTTGTTCGGAGTTACTAGCGGAAGCACAGATACGCAGTATTTT
v_gene: TRBV5-1; abundance: .; j_gene: TRBJ2-3; d_gene: .; CDR3aa: CASRRSSTDTQYF; CDR3nt: TGCGCCAGCAGAAGGTCAAGCACAGATACGCAGTATTTT
v_gene: TRBV29-1; abundance: .; j_gene: TRBJ1-2; d_gene: TRBD1; CDR3aa: CSVEDYRGDGYTF; CDR3nt: TGCAGCGTTGAAGATTACAGGGGCGATGGCTACACCTTC
v_gene: TRBV25-1; abundance: .; j_gene: TRBJ1-2; d_gene: .; CDR3aa: CASSELVGTYGYTF; CDR3nt: TGTGCCAGCAGTGAATTGGTGGGGACCTATGGCTACACCTTC
v_gene: TRBV6-5; abundance: few; j_gene: TRBJ1-2; d_gene: .; CDR3aa: CASSEDRINYGYTF; CDR3nt: TGTGCCAGCAGCGAAGACAGGATTAACTATGGCTACACCTTC
v_gene: TRBV7-2; abundance: .; j_gene: TRBJ2-7; d_gene: .; CDR3aa: CASSLEAATYEQYF; CDR3nt: TGTGCCAGCAGCTTAGAGGCAGCCACCTACGAGCAGTACTTC
v_gene: TRBV6-1; abundance: .; j_gene: TRBJ1-5; d_gene: .; CDR3aa: CASSEATGNQPQHF; CDR3nt: TGTGCCAGCAGTGAAGCTACAGGTAATCAGCCCCAGCATTTT
v_gene: TRBV29-1; abundance: .; j_gene: TRBJ2-1; d_gene: TRBD2; CDR3aa: CSVSRTSGDNEQFF; CDR3nt: TGCAGCGTTTCCCGGACTAGCGGAGACAATGAGCAGTTCTTC
v_gene: TRBV19; abundance: .; j_gene: TRBJ1-4; d_gene: .; CDR3aa: CASSNPGDGEKLFF; CDR3nt: TGTGCCAGCTCTAATCCAGGGGATGGAGAAAAACTGTTTTTT
v_gene: TRBV5-1; abundance: .; j_gene: TRBJ1-2; d_gene: TRBD1; CDR3aa: CASSKNPGTGDRGYTF; CDR3nt: TGCGCCAGCAGCAAGAATCCCGGGACAGGCGATCGAGGCTACACCTTC
v_gene: TRBV2; abundance: once; j_gene: TRBJ1-1; d_gene: .; CDR3aa: CASRPPTGKGTEAFF; CDR3nt: TGTGCCAGCAGACCCCCCACAGGGAAGGGCACTGAAGCTTTCTTT
v_gene: TRBV11-2; abundance: few; j_gene: TRBJ2-7; d_gene: .; CDR3aa: CASSSGLSRGQYF; CDR3nt: TGTGCCAGCAGCTCCGGACTCTCAAGGGGGCAGTACTTC
v_gene: TRBV5-6; abundance: few; j_gene: TRBJ2-3; d_gene: TRBD2; CDR3aa: CASSLGLAGAPDTQYF; CDR3nt: TGTGCCAGCAGCTTGGGACTAGCGGGGGCCCCAGATACGCAGTATTTT
v_gene: TRBV7-9; abundance: .; j_gene: TRBJ2-5; d_gene: .; CDR3aa: CASSSQETQYF; CDR3nt: TGTGCCAGCAGCTCTCAAGAGACCCAGTACTTC
v_gene: TRBV30; abundance: .; j_gene: TRBJ2-1; d_gene: .; CDR3aa: CAWSVEYNEQFF; CDR3nt: TGTGCCTGGAGTGTCGAGTACAATGAGCAGTTCTTC
v_gene: TRBV29-1; abundance: once; j_gene: TRBJ2-5; d_gene: TRBD1; CDR3aa: CSVGGEPGQGKETQYF; CDR3nt: TGCAGCGTTGGTGGTGAACCGGGACAGGGTAAAGAGACCCAGTACTTC
v_gene: TRBV29-1; abundance: few; j_gene: TRBJ1-2; d_gene: .; CDR3aa: CSVDHVANYGYTF; CDR3nt: TGCAGCGTTGACCACGTCGCCAACTATGGCTACACCTTC
v_gene: TRBV29-1; abundance: .; j_gene: TRBJ2-2; d_gene: TRBD1; CDR3aa: CSASRDRVGLFF; CDR3nt: TGCAGCGCGTCCCGGGACAGGGTTGGGCTGTTTTTT
v_gene: TRBV6-4; abundance: once; j_gene: TRBJ2-5; d_gene: .; CDR3aa: CASLEGVINETQYF; CDR3nt: TGTGCCAGCCTGGAGGGGGTGATTAACGAGACCCAGTACTTC
v_gene: TRBV15; abundance: .; j_gene: TRBJ2-3; d_gene: TRBD1; CDR3aa: CATSRVSGTGADTQYF; CDR3nt: TGTGCCACCAGCAGGGTCTCCGGGACAGGGGCAGATACGCAGTATTTT
v_gene: TRBV11-2; abundance: .; j_gene: TRBJ2-2; d_gene: .; CDR3aa: CASSLANTGELFF; CDR3nt: TGTGCCAGCAGCTTAGCGAACACCGGGGAGCTGTTTTTT
v_gene: TRBV5-1; abundance: .; j_gene: TRBJ1-5; d_gene: .; CDR3aa: CASSIGGSNQPQHF; CDR3nt: TGCGCCAGCAGCATCGGTGGGAGCAATCAGCCCCAGCATTTT
v_gene: TRBV15; abundance: few; j_gene: TRBJ1-5; d_gene: .; CDR3aa: CATSRVAQPQHF; CDR3nt: TGTGCCACCAGCAGAGTCGCTCAGCCCCAGCATTTT
v_gene: TRBV29-1; abundance: .; j_gene: TRBJ2-1; d_gene: TRBD2; CDR3aa: CSVEGLAGHNEQFF; CDR3nt: TGCAGCGTTGAGGGACTAGCGGGGCACAATGAGCAGTTCTTC
v_gene: TRBV23-1; abundance: .; j_gene: TRBJ2-7; d_gene: TRBD1; CDR3aa: CASSHFQTGTDQYEQYF; CDR3nt: TGCGCCAGCAGTCATTTTCAGACCGGGACAGACCAATACGAGCAGTACTTC
v_gene: TRBV29-1; abundance: .; j_gene: TRBJ2-3; d_gene: TRBD2; CDR3aa: CSVAAGGTDTQYF; CDR3nt: TGCAGCGTTGCAGCGGGGGGCACAGATACGCAGTATTTT
v_gene: TRBV7-2; abundance: .; j_gene: TRBJ2-4; d_gene: .; CDR3aa: CASSLGTIAKNIQYF; CDR3nt: TGTGCCAGCAGCTTAGGCACCATAGCCAAAAACATTCAGTACTTC
v_gene: TRBV29-1; abundance: .; j_gene: TRBJ2-7; d_gene: .; CDR3aa: CSVVDGSYEQYF; CDR3nt: TGCAGCGTTGTCGATGGATCCTACGAGCAGTACTTC
v_gene: TRBV29-1; abundance: .; j_gene: TRBJ2-1; d_gene: TRBD2; CDR3aa: CSSLAGTSFFF; CDR3nt: TGCAGCTCCCTCGCCGGGACTAGTTTTTTCTTC
v_gene: TRBV7-9; abundance: .; j_gene: TRBJ1-1; d_gene: .; CDR3aa: CASTRRTEAFF; CDR3nt: TGTGCCAGCACACGGCGGACTGAAGCTTTCTTT
v_gene: TRBV29-1; abundance: many; j_gene: TRBJ2-3; d_gene: TRBD2; CDR3aa: CSVQRGGTDTQYF; CDR3nt: TGCAGCGTTCAGCGGGGGGGCACAGATACGCAGTATTTT
v_gene: TRBV29-1; abundance: few; j_gene: TRBJ2-7; d_gene: .; CDR3aa: CSVERTEGKQYF; CDR3nt: TGCAGCGTTGAACGGACCGAAGGGAAGCAGTACTTC
v_gene: TRBV29-1; abundance: few; j_gene: TRBJ1-2; d_gene: .; CDR3aa: CSAGLIYGYTF; CDR3nt: TGCAGCGCTGGACTGATCTATGGCTACACCTTC
v_gene: TRBV19; abundance: .; j_gene: TRBJ1-2; d_gene: .; CDR3aa: CARRRFVTF; CDR3nt: TGTGCCAGGCGTCGTTTTGTAACCTTC